A single sample is the source of the 13 T cell receptor beta chains below, sequenced in a study of long-term antiretroviral therapy in people with HIV (dated by TCRdb to between 2021 and 2024). The immunoSEQ hsTCRB v3.0 assay was used at survey level resolution for TRB variable region sequencing. Here the immuneACCESS table is served through TCRdb, limited to in-frame sequences with V and J called. Missing clones are a known gap in these copies; in checked studies unresolved V genes cover under half, and the rest lacks a known reason. For this sample there are around 33,000 clones; 83% appear just once. The ten largest clones take up 7.9% of the sample. The material was unsorted PBMCs, obtained 0.4 years before starting antiretroviral therapy. Receptor source: a man in his late teens or twenties with HIV.

The chain links TRBV7-2 to TRBJ1-4, with D perhaps matching TRBD1 (5 bases). Per the germline V gene, CDR1 is SGHTA and CDR2 is FQGNSA. Trimming left V 1 base short and J 10 bases short, with 13 bases between. This CDR3 comprises 14 residues. The CDR3 protein is CASSLVEQGRKLFF. CDR3 DNA: TGTGCCAGCAGCTTAGTGGAGCAGGGAAGAAAACTGTTTTTT.

This chain connects TRBV12-5 to TRBJ2-7; 11 nucleotides match TRBD2. The CDR3 extends over 17 amino acids. V lost 6 bases, J lost 0 bases, and 10 bases stayed unmatched. Germline V gene sequence: CDR1 LGHNT, CDR2 FRNRAP. The CDR3 DNA reads TGTGCTAGTGGGCCGGGACTAGCGGCACCAAACTCCTACGAGCAGTACTTC. It is translated as CASGPGLAAPNSYEQYF.

The chain has TRBV4-3 and TRBJ2-3, with D perhaps TRBD2 (5 bases). The CDR3 has 15 amino acids. Per germline, CDR1 LGHNA and CDR2 YSLEER. V lost 1 base, J lost 2 bases, and 10 bases lay in between. The CDR3 sequence: CASSQALAYTDTQYF. DNA for the CDR3: TGCGCCAGCAGCCAAGCCCTAGCTTACACAGATACGCAGTATTTT.

The CDR3: CASSFGRGPYEQYF. The CDR3 nucleotides are TGTGCCAGCAGTTTTGGCAGGGGACCCTACGAGCAGTACTTC. The rearrangement uses TRBV28 and TRBJ2-7; possibly TRBD1 for D (6 bases). This CDR3 has 14 amino acids. V was shortened by 3 bases and J by 2 bases, with 11 bases between the two germline ends. Germline assignment: CDR1 MDHEN and CDR2 SYDVKM.

This chain uses TRBV5-6 with TRBJ1-1; D gene unclear. In germline, CDR1 is SGHDT, CDR2 YYEEEE. V lost 4 bases to trimming and J lost 0 bases, with 13 bases between them. The CDR3 spans 15 residues. DNA of the CDR3: TGTGCCAGCAGCCCCCTATGGGAACTGAACACTGAAGCTTTCTTT. Translation: CASSPLWELNTEAFF.

This clone has a single count. The chain employs TRBV5-6 and TRBJ2-3; no definite D call. CDR3 length: 12 residues. The V gene lost 4 bases and the J gene lost 3 bases, with 6 bases spanning the gap. Per germline, CDR1 SGHDT and CDR2 YYEEEE. Here the CDR3 reads CASSTLTDTQYF. The CDR3, as DNA: TGTGCCAGCAGCACCCTTACAGATACGCAGTATTTT.

This chain joins TRBV2 and TRBJ1-4, with D maybe TRBD1 (6 bases). This CDR3 comprises 13 residues. The V gene's germline CDR1 is SNHLY and CDR2 FYNNEI. Trimming shortened V by 5 bases and J by 11 bases, and 15 bases separated the two germline ends. Here the CDR3 reads CASSSTGTGKLFF. CDR3 bases: TGTGCCAGCAGTTCGACAGGCACAGGCAAACTGTTTTTT.

The CDR3 DNA reads as TGTGCCAGCACCCAAAGCGGGAGGGCCGACACCGGGGAGCTGTTTTTT. Amino acid sequence: CASTQSGRADTGELFF. The chain recombines TRBV7-3 with TRBJ2-2, with TRBD2 matching 10 bases. This CDR3 is built from 16 residues. With V trimmed by 7 bases and J by 3 bases, 8 bases remained unmatched. CDR1 is SGHTA, CDR2 FQGTGA, per germline.

This clone was found a few times. The rearrangement uses TRBV28 and TRBJ2-7; D is ambiguous. Per the germline V gene, CDR1 is MDHEN and CDR2 is SYDVKM. V was pared by 5 bases and J by 1 base, with 3 bases between. This CDR3 is built from 11 residues. The CDR3 bases are TGTGCCAGCAGTGTATCCTACGAGCAGTACTTC. Translated, it gives CASSVSYEQYF.

This sequence joins TRBV4-1 and TRBJ2-5; 9 positions match TRBD1. The ends lost 6 bases at V and 4 bases at J; junction bases unmatched: 12. CDR1 MGHRA and CDR2 YSYEKL come from the germline V gene. The CDR3 has 16 residues. CDR3 coding DNA: TGCGCCAGCAGAAACGCACTCGGACAGGGGCGAGAGACCCAGTACTTC. Protein product: CASRNALGQGRETQYF.

This clone appeared a single time. The chain has TRBV4-3 and TRBJ2-3; 7 bases map to TRBD2. This CDR3 comprises 16 residues. Germline V gene data show CDR1 as LGHNA and CDR2 as YSLEER. With V trimmed by 1 base and J by 6 bases, 10 bases remained unmatched. The CDR3 sequence is CASSQAFAGVADTQYF. Here the CDR3 DNA reads TGCGCCAGCAGCCAAGCATTCGCGGGAGTGGCGGATACGCAGTATTTT.

The gene calls are TRBV5-1 and TRBJ1-2; 10 bases map to TRBD1. With 5 bases clipped from V and 7 bases from J, the junction kept 8 bases outside the gene matches. CDR1 is SGHRS, CDR2 YFSETQ, per germline. The CDR3 extends over 14 amino acids. CDR3 sequence (DNA): TGCGCCAGCAGTGCTGGACAGGGGGTTACTGGCTACACCTTC. Its protein product is CASSAGQGVTGYTF.

The rearrangement joins TRBV27 to TRBJ2-7, with a tentative D call TRBD2 (6 bases). CDR3 length equals 16 residues. Germline V gene lookup returns CDR1 MNHEY and CDR2 SMNVEV (reference sequence). Trimming shortened V by 5 bases and J by 3 bases, and 20 bases separated the two germline ends. The CDR3 spells CASSPMFKRAFYEQYF. CDR3 coding DNA: TGTGCCAGCAGTCCCATGTTCAAGCGGGCCTTCTACGAGCAGTACTTC.